This T cell receptor beta chain was found in a study of blood T cell repertoires in COVID-19. TCRdb's table, derived via immunoSEQ multiplex PCR, lists solely in-frame clones and lacks some. The sample has under 300,000 clones, about nine tenths seen once. The germline gives CDR1 MGHRA, CDR2 YSYEKL. CDR3 length equals 16 residues. Deletions cut 0 bases from V and 0 bases from J, with 12 bases between. Researchers sorted participants into cohorts using their self-reported clinical history. The chain links TRBV4-1 to TRBJ2-7; D may be TRBD1 (6 bases). The material sequenced was PBMCs or T cells enriched from blood (not recorded which). The TCR sequence derives from a man between 18 and 29 years old who had recovered from COVID-19. CDR3 sequence reads: CASSQDSQGLSYEQYF. CDR3 nucleotide sequence: TGCGCCAGCAGCCAAGATTCTCAGGGGCTCTCCTACGAGCAGTACTTC.